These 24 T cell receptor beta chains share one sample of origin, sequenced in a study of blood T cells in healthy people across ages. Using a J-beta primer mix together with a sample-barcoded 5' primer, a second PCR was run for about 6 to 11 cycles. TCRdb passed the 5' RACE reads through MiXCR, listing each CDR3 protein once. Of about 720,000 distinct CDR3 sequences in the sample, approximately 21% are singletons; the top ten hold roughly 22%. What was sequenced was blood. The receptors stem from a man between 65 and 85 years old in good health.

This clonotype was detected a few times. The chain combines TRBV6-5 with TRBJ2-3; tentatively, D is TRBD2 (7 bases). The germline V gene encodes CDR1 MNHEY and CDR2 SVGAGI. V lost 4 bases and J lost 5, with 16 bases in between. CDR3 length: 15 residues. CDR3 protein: CASSSRGARLDTQYF. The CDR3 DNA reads TGTGCCAGCAGTTCCCGGGGGGCCCGGTTAGATACGCAGTATTTT.

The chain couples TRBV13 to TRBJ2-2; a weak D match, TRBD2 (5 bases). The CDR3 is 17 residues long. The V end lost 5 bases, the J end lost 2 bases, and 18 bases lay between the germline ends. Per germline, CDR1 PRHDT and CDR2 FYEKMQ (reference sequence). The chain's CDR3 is CASSAVGLKINTGELFF. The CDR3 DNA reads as TGTGCCAGCAGCGCAGTAGGACTCAAAATAAACACCGGGGAGCTGTTTTTT.

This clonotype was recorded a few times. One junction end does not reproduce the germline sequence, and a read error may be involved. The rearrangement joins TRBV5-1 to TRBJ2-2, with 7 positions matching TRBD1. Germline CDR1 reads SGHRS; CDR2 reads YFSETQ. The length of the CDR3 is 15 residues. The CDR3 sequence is CASRLDRQGHGELFF. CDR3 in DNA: TGCGCCAGCAGATTGGACAGGCAGGGGCACGGGGAGCTGTTTTTT.

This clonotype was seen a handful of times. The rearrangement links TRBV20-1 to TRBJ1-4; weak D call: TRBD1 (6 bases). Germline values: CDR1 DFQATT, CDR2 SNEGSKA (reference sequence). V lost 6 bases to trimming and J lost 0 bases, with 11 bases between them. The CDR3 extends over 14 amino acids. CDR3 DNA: TGCAGTGCCAAAGGGGGGACAACTAATGAAAAACTGTTTTTT. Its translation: CSAKGGTTNEKLFF.

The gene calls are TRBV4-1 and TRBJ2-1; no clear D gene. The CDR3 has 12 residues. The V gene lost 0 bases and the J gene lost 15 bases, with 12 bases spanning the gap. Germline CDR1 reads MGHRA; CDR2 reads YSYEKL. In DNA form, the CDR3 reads TGCGCCAGCAGCCAAGATGGCCTAAAAGGGTTCTTC. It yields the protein CASSQDGLKGFF.

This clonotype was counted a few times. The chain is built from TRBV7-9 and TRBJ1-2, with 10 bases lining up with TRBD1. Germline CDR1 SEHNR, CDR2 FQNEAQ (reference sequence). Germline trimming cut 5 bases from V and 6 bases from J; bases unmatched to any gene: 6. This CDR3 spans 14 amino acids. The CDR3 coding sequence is TGTGCCAGCAGCCGTGGGACAGGGGTAAATGGCTACACCTTC. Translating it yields CASSRGTGVNGYTF.

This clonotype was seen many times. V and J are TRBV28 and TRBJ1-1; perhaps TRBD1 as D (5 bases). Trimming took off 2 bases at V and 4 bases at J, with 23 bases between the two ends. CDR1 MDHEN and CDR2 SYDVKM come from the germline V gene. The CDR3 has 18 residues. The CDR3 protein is CASSLAPGFWAGRTEAFF. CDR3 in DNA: TGTGCCAGCAGTTTAGCCCCAGGGTTTTGGGCTGGGCGCACTGAAGCTTTCTTT.

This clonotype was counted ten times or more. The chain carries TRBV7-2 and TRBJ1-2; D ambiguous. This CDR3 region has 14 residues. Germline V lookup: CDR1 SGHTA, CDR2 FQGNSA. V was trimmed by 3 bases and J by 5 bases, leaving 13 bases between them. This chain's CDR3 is CASSLGPEGYGYTF. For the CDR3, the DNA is TGTGCCAGCAGCTTGGGCCCAGAAGGATATGGCTACACCTTC.

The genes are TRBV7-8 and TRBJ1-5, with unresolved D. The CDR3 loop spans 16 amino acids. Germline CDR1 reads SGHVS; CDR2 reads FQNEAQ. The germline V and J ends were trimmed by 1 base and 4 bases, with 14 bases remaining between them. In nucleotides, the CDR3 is TGTGCCAGCAGCTTAGATAGACTCCTTTCAAATCAGCCCCAGCATTTT. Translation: CASSLDRLLSNQPQHF. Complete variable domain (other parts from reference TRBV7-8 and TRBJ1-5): GAGVSQSPRYKVAKRGQDVALRCDPISGHVSLFWYQQALGQGPEFLTYFQNEAQLDKSGLPSDRFFAERPEGSVSTLKIQRTQQEDSAVYLCASSLDRLLSNQPQHFGDGTRLSIL.

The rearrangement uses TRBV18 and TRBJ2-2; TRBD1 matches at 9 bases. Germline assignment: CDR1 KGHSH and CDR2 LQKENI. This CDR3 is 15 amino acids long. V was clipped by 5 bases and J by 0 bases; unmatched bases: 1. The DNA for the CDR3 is TGTGCCAGCTCAACAGGGGGCGCGAACACCGGGGAGCTGTTTTTT. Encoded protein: CASSTGGANTGELFF.

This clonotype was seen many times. Here the CDR3 DNA reads TGCAGTGCCCGGGGGACAGGGGTCAAAAACATTCAGTACTTC. Residues: CSARGTGVKNIQYF. The chain is built from TRBV20-1 and TRBJ2-4; TRBD1 aligns across 10 bases. CDR1 and CDR2 from the germline V gene are DFQATT and SNEGSKA (reference sequence). This CDR3 region has 14 residues. J was trimmed by 3 bases and V by 6 bases; bases with no gene match: 5.

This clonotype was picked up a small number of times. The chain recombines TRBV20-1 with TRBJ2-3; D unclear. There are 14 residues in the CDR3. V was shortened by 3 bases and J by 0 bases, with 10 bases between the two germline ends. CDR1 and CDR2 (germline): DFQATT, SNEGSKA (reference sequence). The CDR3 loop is CSASGFGSTDTQYF. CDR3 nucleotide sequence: TGCAGTGCTAGCGGCTTCGGTAGCACAGATACGCAGTATTTT.

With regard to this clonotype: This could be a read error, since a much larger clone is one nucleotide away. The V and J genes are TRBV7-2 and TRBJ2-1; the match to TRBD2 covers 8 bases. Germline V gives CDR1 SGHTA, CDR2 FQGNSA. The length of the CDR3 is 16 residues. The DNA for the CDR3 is TGTGCCAGCAGCCCCGGGGGGGTGAGCTCCCACAATGAGCAGTTCTTC. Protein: CASSPGGVSSHNEQFF.

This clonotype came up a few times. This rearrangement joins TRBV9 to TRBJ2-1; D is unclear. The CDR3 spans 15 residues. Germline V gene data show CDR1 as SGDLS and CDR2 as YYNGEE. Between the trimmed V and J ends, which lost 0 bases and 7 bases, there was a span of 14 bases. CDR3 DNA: TGTGCCAGCAGCGTAGCTCCGCACGAAAGAAATGAGCAGTTCTTC. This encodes CASSVAPHERNEQFF.

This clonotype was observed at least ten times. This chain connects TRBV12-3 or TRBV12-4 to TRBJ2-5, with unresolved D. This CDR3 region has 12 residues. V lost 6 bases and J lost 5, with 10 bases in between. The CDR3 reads CASSFGLETQYF. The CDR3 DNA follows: TGTGCCAGCAGCTTCGGGCTGGAGACCCAGTACTTC.

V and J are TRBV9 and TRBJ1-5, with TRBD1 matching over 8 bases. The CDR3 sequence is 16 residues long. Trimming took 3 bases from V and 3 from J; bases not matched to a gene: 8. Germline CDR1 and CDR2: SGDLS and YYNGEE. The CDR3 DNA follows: TGTGCCAGCAGCGGTGCAGGGGGCCTAGTCAATCAGCCCCAGCATTTT. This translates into CASSGAGGLVNQPQHF. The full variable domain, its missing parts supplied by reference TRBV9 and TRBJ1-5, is DSGVTQTPKHLITATGQRVTLRCSPRSGDLSVYWYQQSLDQGLQFLIQYYNGEERAKGNILERFSAQQFPDLHSELNLSSLELGDSALYFCASSGAGGLVNQPQHFGDGTRLSIL.

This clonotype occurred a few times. The CDR3 is CSARSVGKVTEAFF. CDR3 DNA: TGCAGTGCTAGGTCCGTTGGTAAGGTGACTGAAGCTTTCTTT. The chain uses TRBV20-1 and TRBJ1-1; D is unresolved. The CDR3 runs 14 residues. CDR1 and CDR2 (germline): DFQATT, SNEGSKA (reference sequence). With 3 bases removed from V and 5 bases from J, the gap between germline ends came to 16 bases.

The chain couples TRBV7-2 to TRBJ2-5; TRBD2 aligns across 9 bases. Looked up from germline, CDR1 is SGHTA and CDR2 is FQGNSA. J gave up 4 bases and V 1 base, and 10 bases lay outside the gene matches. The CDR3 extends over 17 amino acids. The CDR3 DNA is TGTGCCAGCAGCTTAGACCCTTTTAGCGGGAGTGCAGAGACCCAGTACTTC. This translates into CASSLDPFSGSAETQYF.

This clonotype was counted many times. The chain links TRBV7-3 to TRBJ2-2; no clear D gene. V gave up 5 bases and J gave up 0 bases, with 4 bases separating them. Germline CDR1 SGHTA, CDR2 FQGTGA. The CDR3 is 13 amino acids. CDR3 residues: CASSQSNTGELFF. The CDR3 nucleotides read TGTGCCAGCAGCCAATCGAACACCGGGGAGCTGTTTTTT.

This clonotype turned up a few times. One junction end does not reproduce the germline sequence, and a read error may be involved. CDR3 DNA: TGTGCCAGCAGCGTACAGGGCCAAGGGACCCAGTACTTC. It specifies CASSVQGQGTQYF. The V and J genes are TRBV11-3 and TRBJ2-5; possible D gene TRBD1, 6 bases. This CDR3 has 13 residues. Germline V gives CDR1 SGHNT, CDR2 YENEEA.

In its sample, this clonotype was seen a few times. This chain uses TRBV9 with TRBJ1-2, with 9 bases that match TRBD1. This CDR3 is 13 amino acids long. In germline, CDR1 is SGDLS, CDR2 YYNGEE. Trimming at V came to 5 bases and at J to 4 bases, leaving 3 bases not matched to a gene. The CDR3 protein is CASRQGQGYGYTF. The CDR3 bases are TGTGCCAGCAGACAGGGACAGGGCTATGGCTACACCTTC.

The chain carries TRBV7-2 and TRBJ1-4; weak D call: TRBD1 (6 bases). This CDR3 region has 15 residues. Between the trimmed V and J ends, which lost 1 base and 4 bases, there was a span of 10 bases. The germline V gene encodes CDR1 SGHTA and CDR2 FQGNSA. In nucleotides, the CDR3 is TGTGCCAGCAGCTTAGGGAGGGGGAATAATGAAAAACTGTTTTTT. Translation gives CASSLGRGNNEKLFF.

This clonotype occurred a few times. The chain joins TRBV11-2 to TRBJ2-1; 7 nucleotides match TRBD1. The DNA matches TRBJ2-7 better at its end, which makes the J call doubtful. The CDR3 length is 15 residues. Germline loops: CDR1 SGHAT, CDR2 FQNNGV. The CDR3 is CASSQGQVASYEQYF. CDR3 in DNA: TGTGCCAGCAGCCAAGGACAGGTAGCCTCCTACGAGCAGTACTTC.

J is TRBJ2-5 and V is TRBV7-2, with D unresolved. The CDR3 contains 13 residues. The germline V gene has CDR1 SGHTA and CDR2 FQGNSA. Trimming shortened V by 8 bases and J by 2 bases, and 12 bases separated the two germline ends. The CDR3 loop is CASRPSVQETQYF. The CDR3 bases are TGTGCCAGCCGCCCAAGCGTTCAAGAGACCCAGTACTTC.